The 14 T cell receptor beta chains below all came from one sample that was sequenced in a study of metastatic and nonmetastatic thyroid tumors. All patients reached thyroid surgery having received no treatment beforehand. TCRdb reanalyzed the PCR reads via MiXCR. The top ten hold 9.5% to 12% of the sample, which has about 15,000 clones, about a quarter seen once. The sequenced sample was blood. Source of these receptors: a male donor with papillary thyroid cancer or a benign thyroid nodule (not recorded which). Some clones in this sample may be carry-over from other donors' samples.

The chain joins TRBV30 to TRBJ1-1; D may be TRBD1 (6 bases). CDR3 length: 13 amino acids. Germline-derived CDR1 and CDR2 are GTSNPN and SVGIG (reference sequence). Trimming left V 0 bases short and J 5 bases short, with 10 bases between. CDR3 bases: TGTGCCTGGAGTGTGGACAGTAGGACTGAAGCTTTCTTT. Translation: CAWSVDSRTEAFF.

The rearrangement uses TRBV15 and TRBJ2-1; 16 bases align to TRBD2. V shed 3 bases, J shed 7 bases, and the junction held 12 bases outside the gene matches. The CDR3 covers 19 residues. Germline V lookup: CDR1 LNHNV, CDR2 YYDKDF (reference sequence). The CDR3 here is CATSRGGTSGRVVGNEQFF. CDR3 coding DNA: TGTGCCACCAGCAGGGGGGGGACTAGCGGGAGGGTCGTGGGGAATGAGCAGTTCTTC.

This chain uses TRBV6-1 with TRBJ2-2; possibly TRBD1 for D (6 bases). This CDR3 spans 13 amino acids. CDR1 and CDR2 (germline): MNHNS, SASEGT. V lost 6 bases, J lost 1 base, and 6 bases lay in between. The CDR3 DNA sequence: TGTGCCAGCAGGACAGGGAACACCGGGGAGCTGTTTTTT. It is translated as CASRTGNTGELFF.

This clone was found many times. The rearrangement uses TRBV9 and TRBJ2-2, with D perhaps matching TRBD1 (5 bases). V was pared by 0 bases and J by 1 base, with 7 bases between. CDR3 length: 15 residues. Germline V gene sequence: CDR1 SGDLS, CDR2 YYNGEE. The DNA for the CDR3 is TGTGCCAGCAGCGTAGAGGGGATGAACACCGGGGAGCTGTTTTTT. This sequence encodes CASSVEGMNTGELFF.

In this sample, this clone is medium-sized. The chain recombines TRBV7-2 with TRBJ2-2; 10 bases are shared with TRBD2. CDR1 and CDR2 from the germline V gene are SGHTA and FQGNSA. This CDR3 has 13 residues. The trim removed 5 bases at V and 16 bases at J, leaving 10 bases unmatched. The CDR3 DNA follows: TGTGCCAGCAGCCGTAGGACTAGCGGCGATCCGTTTTTT. Residues: CASSRRTSGDPFF.

This clone has more than one count but fewer than ten. The gene calls are TRBV27 and TRBJ2-7, with TRBD2 matching 7 bases. CDR3 length: 16 amino acids. CDR1 and CDR2 from the germline V gene are MNHEY and SMNVEV (reference sequence). J gave up 2 bases and V 6 bases, and 13 bases lay outside the gene matches. The CDR3 bases are TGTGCCAGCAGCTCTGGGGAGGGTTCCCCACCCTACGAGCAGTACTTC. This gives the protein CASSSGEGSPPYEQYF.

V and J are TRBV6-5 and TRBJ2-1; no clear D. The CDR3 runs 13 residues. Germline-derived CDR1 and CDR2 are MNHEY and SVGAGI. V lost 1 base to trimming and J lost 7 bases, with 8 bases between them. CDR3 in DNA: TGTGCCAGCAGTTACTGGGGAAATAATGAGCAGTTCTTC. This codes for CASSYWGNNEQFF.

The gene calls are TRBV6-1 and TRBJ1-2, with 9 bases aligning to TRBD1. Trimming cost V 5 bases and J 5 bases; bases outside gene matches: 12. CDR1 is MNHNS, CDR2 SASEGT, per germline. This CDR3 has 16 residues. CDR3 protein: CASSSVTGTGSYGYTF. In DNA form, the CDR3 reads TGTGCCAGCAGTTCCGTAACCGGGACAGGGTCGTATGGCTACACCTTC.

In nucleotides, the CDR3 is TGTGCCAGCAGCTCAACTCCCAGGAACAACTATGGCTACACCTTC. Residues: CASSSTPRNNYGYTF. V is TRBV11-2 and J is TRBJ1-2; no definite D call. The CDR3 spans 15 residues. V gave up 4 bases and J gave up 2 bases, with 14 bases separating them. Germline V gene sequence: CDR1 SGHAT, CDR2 FQNNGV.

This clone is medium-sized within its sample. The chain uses TRBV12-3 or TRBV12-4 and TRBJ2-1; maybe TRBD2 (5 bases). This CDR3 has 16 amino acids. The V and J ends lost 5 bases and 3 bases respectively, with 17 bases between them. The chain's CDR3 is CASSAAGMLVYNEQFF. The CDR3 DNA is TGTGCCAGCAGTGCGGCCGGGATGCTTGTCTACAATGAGCAGTTCTTC.

This clone is termed medium-sized. J is TRBJ1-1 and V is TRBV20-1, with TRBD1 as a possible D gene (6 bases). Germline CDR1 and CDR2: DFQATT and SNEGSKA (reference sequence). V lost 6 bases and J 0 bases, leaving 11 bases between the germline ends. This CDR3 region has 13 residues. CDR3 loop: CSAGQTLNTEAFF. The CDR3 bases are TGCAGTGCAGGACAGACCTTGAACACTGAAGCTTTCTTT.

This clone appeared many times. This specimen includes other DNA sequences encoding the same CDR3. The chain couples TRBV5-1 to TRBJ1-1; D is unclear. Germline CDR1 reads SGHRS; CDR2 reads YFSETQ. Trimming took 0 bases from V and 5 from J, leaving 11 bases between them. The length of the CDR3 is 14 residues. The CDR3 sequence: CASSLAAGQTEAFF. DNA for the CDR3: TGCGCCAGCAGCTTGGCCGCGGGCCAAACTGAAGCTTTCTTT.

The J gene is TRBJ1-3, the V gene TRBV30; unclear D gene. Germline V lookup: CDR1 GTSNPN, CDR2 SVGIG (reference sequence). V was shortened by 3 bases and J by 2 bases, with 8 bases between the two germline ends. This CDR3 is built from 13 residues. The CDR3 region is CAWSLGTGNTIYF. CDR3 nucleotide sequence: TGTGCCTGGAGCCTAGGGACTGGAAACACCATATATTTT.

In this sample, this clone turned up many times. The chain employs TRBV2 and TRBJ2-7; D perhaps matches TRBD2 (5 bases). The CDR3 contains 15 residues. Germline V gene sequence: CDR1 SNHLY, CDR2 FYNNEI. V was pared by 0 bases and J by 5 bases, with 14 bases between. Here the CDR3 DNA reads TGTGCCAGCAGTGAAGCGCTTCTGACGGGGAACGAGCAGTACTTC. This translates into CASSEALLTGNEQYF.